The 10 T cell receptor beta chains presented below share a single source sample, sequenced in a study of blood T cell repertoires in COVID-19. Sequenced by immunoSEQ multiplex PCR; TCRdb stores in-frame clones only, minus some. Counted here are roughly 190,000 clones, around 89% occurring once; the ten biggest clones make up roughly 0.82%. The sequenced sample was PBMCs or T cells enriched from blood (not recorded which). Receptors were obtained from a woman aged 18-29 years who had recovered from COVID-19.

The chain joins TRBV15 to TRBJ1-5; D call uncertain. CDR1 is LNHNV and CDR2 is YYDKDF in the germline V gene (reference sequence). The CDR3 loop spans 15 amino acids. Trimming removed 3 bases from V and 1 base from J, with 10 bases in between. Here the CDR3 DNA reads TGTGCCACCAGCAGGAGGAGTCCCAGCAATCAGCCCCAGCATTTT. It codes for CATSRRSPSNQPQHF.

The chain couples TRBV19 to TRBJ2-7, with D perhaps TRBD1 (6 bases). Germline CDR1 and CDR2: LNHDA and SQIVND (reference sequence). The ends were cut back, 4 bases at V and 1 base at J, with 14 bases in the middle. CDR3 length: 15 residues. In DNA, the CDR3 is TGTGCCAGTAGTACCCGGGACACTGGGTCCTACGAGCAGTACTTC. Amino acid sequence: CASSTRDTGSYEQYF.

The chain uses TRBV9 and TRBJ2-5; TRBD2 matches at 8 bases. The CDR3 has 15 residues. V lost 0 bases to trimming and J lost 2 bases; unmatched junction nucleotides: 3. CDR1 and CDR2 (germline): SGDLS, YYNGEE. CDR3: CASSVAGGLQETQYF. The DNA for the CDR3 is TGTGCCAGCAGCGTAGCGGGAGGGTTACAAGAGACCCAGTACTTC.

The rearrangement uses TRBV3-1 (or the pseudogene TRBV3-2) and TRBJ2-7, with D possibly matching TRBD2 (5 bases). V was pared by 2 bases and J by 7 bases, with 15 bases between. This CDR3 is 14 amino acids long. Germline V gene data show CDR1 as LGHDT and CDR2 as YNNKEL (reference sequence). In nucleotides, the CDR3 is TGTGCCAGCAGCCAAAGTGAGGGTTGGCAGGAGCAGTACTTC. Its translation: CASSQSEGWQEQYF.

The chain carries TRBV3-1 (or the pseudogene TRBV3-2) and TRBJ1-4, with D uncertain. The CDR3 length is 17 residues. CDR1 and CDR2 (germline): LGHDT, YNNKEL (reference sequence). Deletions cut 0 bases from V and 4 bases from J, with 15 bases between. The DNA for the CDR3 is TGTGCCAGCAGCCAAGATGGGAGGGTCCCCGTTAATGAAAAACTGTTTTTT. It translates to CASSQDGRVPVNEKLFF.

The chain joins TRBV6-5 to TRBJ2-2; a weak D match, TRBD2 (5 bases). V was clipped by 7 bases and J by 1 base, with 13 bases between them. CDR3 length equals 15 residues. Germline V gene data show CDR1 as MNHEY and CDR2 as SVGAGI. The chain's CDR3 is CASNTGGLNTGELFF. The CDR3 nucleotides are TGTGCCAGCAATACCGGCGGACTGAACACCGGGGAGCTGTTTTTT.

The chain carries TRBV28 and TRBJ1-1, with 10 bases fitting TRBD1. This CDR3 comprises 14 residues. Per germline, CDR1 MDHEN and CDR2 SYDVKM. The ends lost 5 bases at V and 6 bases at J; junction bases unmatched: 6. The CDR3 reads CASSTGQGGSEAFF. The CDR3 DNA sequence: TGTGCCAGCAGTACCGGACAGGGGGGGTCTGAAGCTTTCTTT.

The chain recombines TRBV10-3 with TRBJ2-2; TRBD1 agrees at 9 bases. The V gene end was trimmed by 4 bases and the J gene end by 5 bases; junction bases not matched to a gene: 2. CDR3 size: 14 residues. Germline-derived CDR1 and CDR2 are ENHRY and SYGVKD. The CDR3 DNA is TGTGCCATCAGTGGAGGGACAGGGACCGGGGAGCTGTTTTTT. Translation gives CAISGGTGTGELFF.

This rearrangement joins TRBV4-1 to TRBJ2-1; 7 bases align to TRBD2. The CDR3 length is 16 residues. With V trimmed by 4 bases and J by 4 bases, 10 bases remained unmatched. Germline V gene sequence: CDR1 MGHRA, CDR2 YSYEKL. The CDR3 sequence: CASSLEGAGAYNEQFF. The CDR3 region has the DNA TGCGCCAGCAGCCTTGAAGGGGCGGGAGCATACAATGAGCAGTTCTTC.

V gene TRBV2 combines with J gene TRBJ2-2; D perhaps matches TRBD1 (5 bases). The germline V gene encodes CDR1 SNHLY and CDR2 FYNNEI. V gave up 5 bases and J gave up 6 bases, with 10 bases separating them. The CDR3 consists of 13 residues. Written as DNA, the CDR3 is TGTGCCAGCAGTCCAATCAGGGCCGGGGAGCTGTTTTTT. Its translation: CASSPIRAGELFF.